The T cell receptor (beta chain) under discussion was sequenced for a study of T cell responses to AZD1222 COVID-19 vaccine. Findings and caveats of the study: AZD1222 recipients seropositive at baseline numbered only five to seven. The sample set comprised mostly white British donors with more females, and clonal diversity was possibly underestimated. Repertoire sampling happened only post peak T cell response.

This clone has only one observation. Its antigen is currently unknown. Clones were read by immunoSEQ multiplex PCR, and TCRdb kept only the in-frame ones, dropping some. The table includes around 120,000 clones, approximately 92% detected once. CDR1 and CDR2 (germline): SGHAT, FQNNGV. The CDR3 totals 16 residues. V gave up 7 bases and J gave up 7 bases, with 26 bases separating them. The material was peripheral blood, obtained on day 0 of AZD1222 vaccination. J is TRBJ2-7 and V is TRBV11-2, with a weak D call TRBD2 (5 bases). The source of this sequence is an adult in good health. CDR3 in amino acids: CASKLDSRTTSLEQYF. The DNA for the CDR3 is TGTGCCAGCAAGTTGGACTCTCGAACGACCTCCCTAGAGCAGTACTTC.